The 19 T cell receptor beta chains presented below share a single source sample, sequenced in a study of T cells in Graves' hyperthyroidism and ophthalmopathy. Authors of the study amplified TCR beta CDR3 regions from RNA transcripts. HTBI primers were the set used in a first-round RT-PCR of the TCR CDR3. TCRdb reprocessed the multiplex PCR reads via MiXCR and lists one record per CDR3 protein. The sample shows about 150,000 distinct CDR3 sequences, roughly a fifth of them seen only once. The sequenced material came from blood. Receptor source: a woman aged 50 to 60 with Graves' hyperthyroidism that later progressed to Graves' ophthalmopathy.

This clonotype was seen repeatedly, ten times or more. The CDR3 sequence: CASSAAPTSGRVKNIQYF. The CDR3 DNA reads TGTGCCAGCAGTGCCGCTCCGACTAGCGGGAGGGTTAAAAACATTCAGTACTTC. The gene calls are TRBV2 and TRBJ2-4; 14 nucleotides line up with TRBD2. This CDR3 is 18 amino acids long. V gave up 4 bases and J gave up 4 bases; unmatched junction bases: 9. Germline lookup yields CDR1 SNHLY and CDR2 FYNNEI.

This clonotype was observed at least ten times. This chain connects TRBV3-1 to TRBJ2-7; D might be TRBD2 (6 bases). The CDR3 consists of 15 residues. The germline V and J ends were trimmed by 6 bases and 7 bases, with 22 bases remaining between them. Germline V gene sequence: CDR1 LGHDT, CDR2 YNNKEL (reference sequence). Here the CDR3 DNA reads TGTGCCAGCAGGCGAACCGGGACGGCGGAGGGGGAGCAGTACTTC. This translates into CASRRTGTAEGEQYF.

This clonotype has ten or more counts. The chain combines TRBV7-8 with TRBJ2-7; 11 bases line up with TRBD2. Germline CDR1 SGHVS, CDR2 FQNEAQ. V lost 5 bases and J lost 2; bases outside the gene matches: 5. The CDR3 is 15 residues long. The CDR3 DNA is TGTGCCAGCAGCCTACTAGCGGGAGTGGCCTACGAGCAGTACTTC. Amino acid sequence: CASSLLAGVAYEQYF. Full variable domain (remainder filled in from reference TRBV7-8 and TRBJ2-7): GAGVSQSPRYKVAKRGQDVALRCDPISGHVSLFWYQQALGQGPEFLTYFQNEAQLDKSGLPSDRFFAERPEGSVSTLKIQRTQQEDSAVYLCASSLLAGVAYEQYFGPGTRLTVT.

This clonotype was seen ten or more times. The rearrangement joins TRBV24-1 to TRBJ2-1; D not resolved. The germline V gene has CDR1 KGHDR and CDR2 SFDVKD. The CDR3 is 17 residues long. Trimming removed 4 bases at V and 5 bases at J, with 20 bases between. Here the CDR3 reads CATSDPLRPGRHNEQFF. The CDR3 bases are TGTGCCACCAGTGACCCTTTACGCCCCGGACGGCACAATGAGCAGTTCTTC.

On this clonotype: This may arise from a read error, as a much more abundant clone is one base away. The gene calls are TRBV4-1 and TRBJ2-7; D unclear. Looked up from germline, CDR1 is MGHRA and CDR2 is YSYEKL. The CDR3 sequence is 13 residues long. V lost 4 bases and J 0 bases, leaving 7 bases between the germline ends. The CDR3 loop is CASSPPNSYEQYF. CDR3 sequence (DNA): TGCGCCAGCAGCCCCCCGAACTCCTACGAGCAGTACTTC.

This clonotype was seen at least ten times. The V gene is TRBV3-1, the J gene TRBJ2-3; possibly TRBD2 for D (5 bases). V was pared by 4 bases and J by 3 bases, with 17 bases between. Germline V CDR1 and CDR2: LGHDT, YNNKEL (reference sequence). The CDR3 totals 16 residues. The CDR3, as DNA: TGTGCCAGCAGCCCCGCAGGAGGAAAAGGGACAGATACGCAGTATTTT. Encoded protein: CASSPAGGKGTDTQYF.

This clonotype was recorded only once. The genes are TRBV7-2 and TRBJ1-1; tentatively, D is TRBD1 (6 bases). The V gene lost 5 bases and the J gene lost 6 bases, with 19 bases spanning the gap. From germline, CDR1 is SGHTA and CDR2 FQGNSA. CDR3 size: 15 residues. Here the CDR3 reads CASSLGSLGGPEAFF. Here the CDR3 DNA reads TGTGCCAGCAGCCTAGGGTCCCTGGGGGGGCCTGAAGCTTTCTTT.

This clonotype was picked up many times. The rearrangement joins TRBV19 to TRBJ1-1; no definite D call. From germline, CDR1 is LNHDA and CDR2 SQIVND (reference sequence). V lost 2 bases to trimming and J lost 1 base, with 14 bases between them. This CDR3 spans 16 amino acids. CDR3 loop: CASSINFRISNTEAFF. The CDR3 bases are TGTGCCAGTAGTATAAATTTCAGGATCTCGAACACTGAAGCTTTCTTT.

This clonotype was seen a handful of times. V usage is TRBV7-9 and J usage is TRBJ2-3; 11 positions match TRBD1. The CDR3 is 15 residues long. The germline gives CDR1 SEHNR, CDR2 FQNEAQ (reference sequence). V trimming: 5 bases; J trimming: 3 bases; junction bases outside the gene matches: 4. The CDR3 DNA reads as TGTGCCAGCAGCCGAGGGACAGGGGGGACAGATACGCAGTATTTT. Its protein product is CASSRGTGGTDTQYF.

This clonotype has a count of ten or more. V is TRBV12-3 or TRBV12-4 and J is TRBJ2-7; TRBD2 matches at 7 bases. After removal of 3 bases from V and 6 bases from J, the junction contained 8 bases not matched to a gene. The CDR3 has 14 amino acids. The CDR3 region has the DNA TGTGCCAGCAGTTTCGGCGGGAGAGGGGCCGAGCAGTACTTC. It codes for CASSFGGRGAEQYF.

The chain recombines TRBV12-3 or TRBV12-4 with TRBJ1-6; D unclear. The CDR3 totals 13 residues. The ends were cut back, 3 bases at V and 6 bases at J, with 6 bases in the middle. The CDR3, as DNA: TGTGCCAGCAGTTTGTCAAGTAATTCACCCCTCCACTTT. Translation gives CASSLSSNSPLHF.

Ten or more counts support this clonotype. This chain uses TRBV6-2 or TRBV6-3 with TRBJ1-2, with D perhaps TRBD1 (6 bases). The CDR3 has 14 residues. V was clipped by 2 bases and J by 4 bases, with 11 bases between them. The germline V gene encodes CDR1 MNHEY and CDR2 SVGEGT. This chain's CDR3 is CASSYHMTGYGYTF. In DNA form, the CDR3 reads TGTGCCAGCAGTTACCACATGACAGGCTATGGCTACACCTTC.

Ten or more counts support this clonotype. This chain connects TRBV11-2 to TRBJ2-7; tentative D call: TRBD2 (5 bases). V shed 4 bases and J shed 7 bases, with 11 bases lying between them. The CDR3 spans 12 residues. Germline loops: CDR1 SGHAT, CDR2 FQNNGV. The DNA of the CDR3 is TGTGCCAGCAGCTCCTCGACGGGGGAGCAGTACTTC. This gives the protein CASSSSTGEQYF.

Many counts were recorded for this clonotype. The chain couples TRBV20-1 to TRBJ1-5; weak D call: TRBD1 (5 bases). The CDR3 sequence is 12 residues long. Looked up from germline, CDR1 is DFQATT and CDR2 is SNEGSKA (reference sequence). The V end was cut by 7 bases, the J end by 4 bases, with 11 bases between. The CDR3 here is CSGAGLNQPQHF. CDR3 bases: TGCAGTGGAGCAGGGCTGAATCAGCCCCAGCATTTT.

The sample holds a few counts of this clonotype. V usage is TRBV6-2 or TRBV6-3 and J usage is TRBJ2-3; the D gene is possibly TRBD1 (5 bases). V gave up 6 bases and J gave up 0 bases, with 10 bases separating them. There are 14 residues in the CDR3. Germline V gene sequence: CDR1 MNHEY, CDR2 SVGEGT. The CDR3 sequence: CASSWGHSTDTQYF. CDR3 bases: TGTGCCAGCAGCTGGGGCCATAGCACAGATACGCAGTATTTT.

The rearrangement uses TRBV20-1 and TRBJ2-1, with TRBD2 matching over 10 bases. Germline CDR1 reads DFQATT; CDR2 reads SNEGSKA (reference sequence). The CDR3 runs to 15 residues. The V and J ends lost 4 bases and 0 bases, in that order; junction bases with no gene match: 3. The CDR3 protein is CSAKSGRVSYNEQFF. Here the CDR3 DNA reads TGCAGTGCTAAAAGCGGGAGGGTCTCCTACAATGAGCAGTTCTTC.

The CDR3 nucleotides are TGTGCCAGCAGTACACAACTGAACACTGAAGCTTTCTTT. It yields the protein CASSTQLNTEAFF. The chain recombines TRBV11-2 with TRBJ1-1, with D unclear. Deletions cut 6 bases from V and 0 bases from J, with 8 bases between. The CDR3 is 13 residues long. Germline V gives CDR1 SGHAT, CDR2 FQNNGV.

V usage is TRBV3-1 and J usage is TRBJ1-2; 7 positions agree with TRBD1. The CDR3 has 15 amino acids. J was trimmed by 1 base and V by 0 bases; bases with no gene match: 2. Per germline, CDR1 LGHDT and CDR2 YNNKEL (reference sequence). CDR3 DNA: TGTGCCAGCAGCCAAGAGGGGACAGTTAACTATGGCTACACCTTC. Its translation: CASSQEGTVNYGYTF.

This clonotype was observed at least ten times. The chain recombines TRBV7-8 with TRBJ2-2; D may be TRBD1 or TRBD2 (6 bases each). From germline, CDR1 is SGHVS and CDR2 FQNEAQ. This CDR3 is built from 14 residues. Between the trimmed V and J ends, which lost 2 bases and 7 bases, there was a span of 11 bases. CDR3 nucleotide sequence: TGTGCCAGCAGCTTAACCGGGGGCTTCGGGGAGCTGTTTTTT. Protein product: CASSLTGGFGELFF.